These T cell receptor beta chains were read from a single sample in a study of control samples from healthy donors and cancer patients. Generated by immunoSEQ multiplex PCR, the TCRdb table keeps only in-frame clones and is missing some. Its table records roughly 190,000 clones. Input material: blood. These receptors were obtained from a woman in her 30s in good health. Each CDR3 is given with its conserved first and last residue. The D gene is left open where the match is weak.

DNA: TGTGCCAGCAGCCAGGTCAGGGGGCAAGAGTATGGCTACACCTTC
CDR3: CASSQVRGQEYGYTF
J: TRBJ1-2
V: TRBV3-1/TRBV3-2
D: TRBD1

DNA: TGTGCCAGCAGTTCTGTGAGCTCCTACAATGAGCAGTTCTTC
CDR3: CASSSVSSYNEQFF
J: TRBJ2-1
V: TRBV2
D: .

DNA: TGCGCCAGCAGCCAAGATCGGCGGTCTGGGGCCAACGTCCTGACTTTC
CDR3: CASSQDRRSGANVLTF
J: TRBJ2-6
V: TRBV4-1
D: .

DNA: TGTGCCATCAGTGTACACCAAGAGACCCAGTACTTC
CDR3: CAISVHQETQYF
J: TRBJ2-5
V: TRBV10-3
D: .

DNA: TGTGCCAGCAGCCTATCGGGTGGAAACACCATATATTTT
CDR3: CASSLSGGNTIYF
J: TRBJ1-3
V: TRBV3-1/TRBV3-2
D: .

DNA: TGCACTCGAATAGGGTATGGAAACACCATATATTTT
CDR3: CTRIGYGNTIYF
J: TRBJ1-3
V: TRBV29-1
D: .

DNA: TGTGCCAGCAGTTCGGTCCGAGGGGACAATGAGCAGTTCTTC
CDR3: CASSSVRGDNEQFF
J: TRBJ2-1
V: TRBV6-5
D: .

DNA: TGTGCCAGCAGTGAAGGGTTTTCCTCTGGGGCCAACGTCCTGACTTTC
CDR3: CASSEGFSSGANVLTF
J: TRBJ2-6
V: TRBV2
D: .

DNA: TGTGCCAGCAGCTCCCAACAGGGGGCGCGCACCGGGGAGCTGTTTTTT
CDR3: CASSSQQGARTGELFF
J: TRBJ2-2
V: TRBV7-3
D: TRBD1

DNA: TGCGCCAGCAGCTTCAACACCGGGGAGCTGTTTTTT
CDR3: CASSFNTGELFF
J: TRBJ2-2
V: TRBV5-1
D: .

DNA: TGTGCCAGCAGCTTAGGAGCAGGGTTTATCAATGAGCAGTTCTTC
CDR3: CASSLGAGFINEQFF
J: TRBJ2-1
V: TRBV11-3
D: .

DNA: TGTGCCAGCAGTTACGAGGGCCTTGGAAACACCATATATTTT
CDR3: CASSYEGLGNTIYF
J: TRBJ1-3
V: TRBV6-5
D: .

DNA: TGCAGCGTGGGACAGAACACCGGGGAGCTGTTTTTT
CDR3: CSVGQNTGELFF
J: TRBJ2-2
V: TRBV29-1
D: .

DNA: TGTGCCAGCAGTTTAATGAGGGAGAACACTGAAGCTTTCTTT
CDR3: CASSLMRENTEAFF
J: TRBJ1-1
V: TRBV28
D: .

DNA: TGCGCCAGCAGCCATACGGGGGGTCGCAATCAGCCCCAGCATTTT
CDR3: CASSHTGGRNQPQHF
J: TRBJ1-5
V: TRBV5-1
D: .

DNA: TGCGCCAGCAGCCAAGATCTCTTCAGGGTGGGCCCCTCCTCCAATCAGCCCCAGCATTTT
CDR3: CASSQDLFRVGPSSNQPQHF
J: TRBJ1-5
V: TRBV4-1
D: .

DNA: TGTGCCAGCAGCCACGACTCCGGAGGGAGGGCCCAGTACTTC
CDR3: CASSHDSGGRAQYF
J: TRBJ2-5
V: TRBV3-1/TRBV3-2
D: TRBD2

DNA: TGCGCCAGCAGCCTTACTATACAGGGGGCTAATTCACCCCTCCACTTT
CDR3: CASSLTIQGANSPLHF
J: TRBJ1-6
V: TRBV4-1
D: TRBD1

DNA: TGTGCTAGCGGCTTAGAACAGGGGCACACTGAAGCTTTCTTT
CDR3: CASGLEQGHTEAFF
J: TRBJ1-1
V: TRBV7-9
D: TRBD1

DNA: TGTGCCACCAGCAGAGAATTTGGCGTGGGGGAGCAGTACTTC
CDR3: CATSREFGVGEQYF
J: TRBJ2-7
V: TRBV15
D: .

DNA: TGTGCCAGCAGTGACTTGAGACAGGGGGGCTACAATGAGCAGTTCTTC
CDR3: CASSDLRQGGYNEQFF
J: TRBJ2-1
V: TRBV6-4
D: TRBD1

DNA: TGCGCCAGCAGCCTCGGACAGGGGGACTACGAGCAGTACTTC
CDR3: CASSLGQGDYEQYF
J: TRBJ2-7
V: TRBV5-1
D: TRBD1

DNA: TGTGCCACCAGGGTCCCAAGTACCCGCAATCAGCCCCAGCATTTT
CDR3: CATRVPSTRNQPQHF
J: TRBJ1-5
V: TRBV28
D: .

DNA: TGTGCCAGCAGTTTAAGCTCTGAAGCTTTCTTT
CDR3: CASSLSSEAFF
J: TRBJ1-1
V: TRBV28
D: .